A selection of T cell receptor beta chains follows, all from one sample in a study of identical twins. TCRdb used MiXCR to reprocess the 5' RACE reads, holding one entry per CDR3 protein. The sample shows approximately 250,000 distinct CDR3 sequences, 6.5% to 8% of them seen only once. These records were also assigned to another study, of T cells expressing NK-cell markers.

Input material: CD8+ T cells sorted from blood. The receptors were sampled from a woman between 18 and 29 years old in good health. Each CDR3 is given with its conserved first and last residue. The D gene is left open where the match is weak. Some rows mark clone size as missing; the rest say once, few, many or name a class of expanded clone.

len	d_gene	v_gene	abundance	j_gene	CDR3aa	CDR3nt
14	TRBD1	TRBV19	NA	TRBJ1-1	CASSVPGQDTEAFF	TGTGCCAGTAGTGTGCCGGGACAGGACACTGAAGCTTTCTTT
14	TRBD1	TRBV20-1	NA	TRBJ2-2	CSAPDRANTGELFF	TGCAGTGCTCCTGACAGGGCGAACACCGGGGAGCTGTTTTTT
14	NA	TRBV5-1	many	TRBJ2-7	CASAQDTRSYEQYF	TGCGCCAGCGCCCAGGACACCCGCTCCTACGAGCAGTACTTC
13	NA	TRBV20-1	NA	TRBJ2-1	CSARGASYNEQFF	TGCAGTGCCCGGGGAGCCTCCTACAATGAGCAGTTCTTC
16	TRBD2	TRBV25-1	many	TRBJ2-1	CASGTSVSSSYNEQFF	TGTGCCTCCGGGACTAGCGTCTCCAGCTCCTACAATGAGCAGTTCTTC
14	NA	TRBV12-3/TRBV12-4	few	TRBJ1-6	CASRAGEDNSPLHF	TGTGCCAGTAGGGCCGGGGAAGATAATTCACCCCTCCACTTT
15	TRBD1	TRBV7-3	many	TRBJ2-7	CASSANRGPDYEQYF	TGTGCCAGCAGCGCGAACAGGGGACCAGACTACGAGCAGTACTTC
9	NA	TRBV2	few	TRBJ1-2	CASMGGYTF	TGTGCCAGCATGGGGGGCTACACCTTC
13	NA	TRBV12-3/TRBV12-4	many	TRBJ2-7	CASRPQDHYEQYF	TGTGCCAGCAGACCTCAGGACCACTACGAGCAGTACTTC
15	NA	TRBV4-1	NA	TRBJ2-2	CATLDVLANTGELFF	TGCGCCACCCTCGACGTCCTCGCGAACACCGGGGAGCTGTTTTTT
13	TRBD1	TRBV6-5	NA	TRBJ1-2	CASSFVTGGLPEF	TGTGCCAGCAGTTTCGTAACAGGGGGGCTCCCCGAATTC
11	NA	TRBV12-3/TRBV12-4	many	TRBJ2-5	CASSLSGTQYF	TGTGCCAGCAGTTTATCGGGAACCCAGTACTTC
15	TRBD1	TRBV20-1	NA	TRBJ2-1	CSARDPGQGFDEQFF	TGCAGTGCTAGAGATCCAGGACAGGGGTTCGATGAGCAGTTCTTC
14	TRBD2	TRBV25-1	NA	TRBJ2-7	CASSGASGTLEQYF	TGTGCCTCATCCGGCGCTAGCGGGACTCTCGAGCAGTACTTC
16	NA	TRBV5-6	NA	TRBJ2-2	CASSPQTDGYTGELFF	TGTGCCAGCAGCCCACAGACGGACGGATACACCGGGGAGCTGTTTTTT
16	NA	TRBV7-2	many	TRBJ2-2	CASSLVRQPNTGELFF	TGTGCCAGCAGCTTAGTCCGGCAGCCGAACACCGGGGAGCTGTTTTTT
14	NA	TRBV7-9	few	TRBJ1-2	CASTGDATVNGYTF	TGTGCCAGCACCGGAGACGCAACAGTGAATGGCTACACCTTC
14	NA	TRBV7-9	NA	TRBJ2-1	CASSQGVKYNEQFF	TGTGCCAGCAGCCAAGGGGTAAAGTACAATGAGCAGTTCTTC
14	NA	TRBV5-6	many	TRBJ1-1	CASSPGLLDTEAFF	TGTGCCAGCAGCCCGGGACTGCTGGACACTGAAGCTTTCTTT
16	NA	TRBV11-2	few	TRBJ2-7	CASSLAQVGAFGEQYF	TGTGCCAGCAGCTTAGCCCAAGTAGGGGCATTTGGCGAGCAGTACTTC
14	NA	TRBV11-2	NA	TRBJ2-7	CASSLGTDSYEQYF	TGTGCCAGCAGTTTAGGGACTGACTCCTACGAGCAGTACTTC
15	NA	TRBV7-9	NA	TRBJ1-5	CASSPEGGWDQPQHF	TGTGCCAGCAGCCCCGAGGGGGGATGGGATCAGCCCCAGCATTTT
17	TRBD1	TRBV7-2	many	TRBJ2-5	CASSLNWDRVGQETQYF	TGTGCCAGCAGCTTAAATTGGGACAGGGTTGGCCAAGAGACCCAGTACTTC
14	NA	TRBV27	NA	TRBJ2-7	CASSLLGRGREQYF	TGTGCCAGCAGTTTACTGGGCAGGGGCAGGGAGCAGTACTTC
14	TRBD1	TRBV5-1	many	TRBJ1-1	CASSFQDRGTEAFF	TGCGCCAGCAGCTTCCAGGACAGGGGTACTGAAGCTTTCTTT
12	NA	TRBV11-1	few	TRBJ2-1	CASSLVQHEQFF	TGTGCCAGCAGCTTAGTCCAGCATGAGCAGTTCTTC
13	NA	TRBV2	many	TRBJ1-4	CATLGLTNEKLFF	TGTGCCACCTTAGGACTAACTAATGAAAAACTGTTTTTT
13	NA	TRBV27	few	TRBJ1-2	CASSLGASSGYTF	TGTGCCAGCAGTTTAGGGGCCTCATCTGGCTACACCTTC
13	NA	TRBV9	many	TRBJ2-7	CASSVAVGYEQYF	TGTGCCAGCAGCGTAGCTGTCGGCTACGAGCAGTACTTC
15	NA	TRBV9	few	TRBJ1-4	CASSVETGLNEKLFF	TGTGCCAGCAGCGTAGAGACAGGTCTTAATGAAAAACTGTTTTTT
13	NA	TRBV19	NA	TRBJ2-7	CASSIIHGNEQYF	TGTGCCAGTAGTATAATCCACGGGAACGAGCAGTACTTC
13	NA	TRBV7-9	few	TRBJ2-1	CATQDVGRGEQFF	TGTGCCACCCAGGATGTGGGCCGGGGTGAGCAGTTCTTC
15	NA	TRBV27	few	TRBJ2-1	CASSLGHRGYNEQFF	TGTGCCAGCAGTTTAGGGCATCGGGGATACAATGAGCAGTTCTTC
16	TRBD2	TRBV10-3	many	TRBJ2-1	CAISESDGRGGNEQFF	TGTGCCATCAGTGAGTCGGACGGGAGGGGAGGAAATGAGCAGTTCTTC
14	NA	TRBV7-9	few	TRBJ1-5	CASSVGQTNQPQHF	TGTGCCAGCAGCGTCGGACAGACCAATCAGCCCCAGCATTTT
17	TRBD2	TRBV6-2/TRBV6-3	NA	TRBJ2-3	CASSYDEREGFTDTQYF	TGTGCCAGCAGTTACGACGAGCGGGAGGGGTTCACAGATACGCAGTATTTT
15	NA	TRBV9	NA	TRBJ2-5	CASSVDPGEGETQYF	TGTGCCAGCAGCGTAGACCCAGGGGAAGGAGAGACCCAGTACTTC
18	TRBD1	TRBV20-1	NA	TRBJ2-5	CSATATSDQGARGETQYF	TGCAGTGCTACCGCCACCTCCGACCAGGGGGCGCGGGGAGAGACCCAGTACTTC
14	NA	TRBV5-1	many	TRBJ1-1	CASSFGGLNTEAFF	TGCGCCAGCAGCTTCGGCGGATTAAACACTGAAGCTTTCTTT
14	TRBD1	TRBV7-9	few	TRBJ2-7	CASSSRQGTYEQYF	TGTGCCAGCAGCTCCCGACAGGGAACCTACGAGCAGTACTTC
16	NA	TRBV11-2	few	TRBJ2-1	CASSLGGHGPYNEQFF	TGTGCCAGCAGCTTAGGCGGCCACGGGCCATACAATGAGCAGTTCTTC
16	NA	TRBV9	many	TRBJ2-3	CASSAEPGPTIDTQYF	TGTGCCAGCAGCGCTGAGCCTGGGCCTACCATAGATACGCAGTATTTT
14	TRBD1	TRBV12-3/TRBV12-4	many	TRBJ1-2	CASSAGTVNYGYTF	TGTGCCAGCAGTGCCGGGACAGTTAACTATGGCTACACCTTC
15	NA	TRBV12-3/TRBV12-4	many	TRBJ2-7	CASSSQGLGTYEQYF	TGTGCCAGCAGTTCACAGGGTCTGGGGACCTACGAGCAGTACTTC
15	TRBD2	TRBV9	few	TRBJ2-1	CASSVTSGRGNEQFF	TGTGCCAGCAGCGTGACTAGCGGGAGGGGAAATGAGCAGTTCTTC
18	TRBD2	TRBV4-3	NA	TRBJ2-1	CASSQLGGASGSYNEQFF	TGCGCCAGCAGCCAATTGGGGGGGGCTAGCGGGAGCTACAATGAGCAGTTCTTC
14	NA	TRBV7-9	many	TRBJ2-3	CASSPAVSTDTQYF	TGTGCCAGCAGCCCGGCCGTTAGCACAGATACGCAGTATTTT
15	TRBD1	TRBV3-1	few	TRBJ1-1	CASSPSGQADTEAFF	TGTGCCAGCAGCCCTTCCGGACAGGCTGACACTGAAGCTTTCTTT
12	NA	TRBV11-3	many	TRBJ2-3	CASSFSTDTQYF	TGTGCCAGCAGCTTCAGCACAGATACGCAGTATTTT
15	NA	TRBV12-5	NA	TRBJ2-7	CASGLAGQASYEQYF	TGTGCTAGTGGTTTAGCGGGACAGGCCTCCTACGAGCAGTACTTC